A single sample is the source of the 19 T cell receptor beta chains below, sequenced in a study of vaccination and CD4 T cells after COVID-19. The treatment was: roughly 11-day PBMC culture with coronavirus spike peptide pools or control peptides (ViraFEST assay). Sequencing of DNA taken from cultured CD4+ T cells relied on the Oncomine TCR Beta short-read assay. Via MiXCR, TCRdb re-called the PCR reads, giving one row per CDR3 protein. Counted here are some 17,000 distinct CDR3 sequences, 48% occurring once; the ten biggest clones make up 4.5% to 6%. What these receptors recognize is not known. The material sequenced was CD4+ T cells from blood, cultured in vitro, taken before SARS-CoV-2 vaccination. These receptors were taken from a human donor who had recovered from COVID-19.

J is TRBJ1-2 and V is TRBV6-1; a possible D gene is TRBD1 (6 bases). The CDR3 runs to 15 residues. Trimming shortened V by 2 bases and J by 8 bases, and 18 bases separated the two germline ends. CDR1 and CDR2 (germline): MNHNS, SASEGT. CDR3 nucleotides: TGTGCCAGCAGTGAATTGAGTGGACAGTTCGTGGGCTACACCTTC. Protein sequence: CASSELSGQFVGYTF.

There are a few counts of this clonotype. The chain carries TRBV2 and TRBJ2-7; tentatively, D is TRBD2 (6 bases). V gave up 11 bases and J gave up 2 bases, with 10 bases separating them. This CDR3 contains 11 residues. Germline V CDR1 and CDR2: SNHLY, FYNNEI. The CDR3 region is CAAGKAYEQYF. The CDR3 region has the DNA TGTGCCGCGGGGAAGGCCTACGAGCAGTACTTC.

The chain couples TRBV4-3 to TRBJ2-1; TRBD2 aligns across 10 bases. This CDR3 has 16 amino acids. Per the germline V gene, CDR1 is LGHNA and CDR2 is YSLEER. Unmatched junction bases numbered 10, after V lost 1 base and J lost 10 bases. CDR3 bases: TGCGCCAGCAGCCAAGCCCGAGCGGGAGGGCCCAACGAGCAGTTCTTC. Translating gives CASSQARAGGPNEQFF.

This clonotype came up a few times. The rearrangement links TRBV2 to TRBJ1-5, with TRBD1 matching over 8 bases. CDR3 size: 16 residues. V lost 9 bases, J lost 1 base, and 11 bases stayed unmatched. Germline assignment: CDR1 SNHLY and CDR2 FYNNEI. The CDR3 coding sequence is TGTGCCAGTCGAGGACAGGGAGTGGAAAGCAATCAGCCCCAGCATTTT. Translating gives CASRGQGVESNQPQHF.

In its sample, this clonotype was seen once. This chain joins TRBV12-3 or TRBV12-4 and TRBJ1-1; the D gene is possibly TRBD1 (5 bases). The CDR3 length is 13 residues. The V end lost 7 bases, the J end lost 4 bases, and 13 bases lay between the germline ends. As DNA, the CDR3 is TGTGCCAGCAATTTCGGGGGATTCACTGAAGCTTTCTTT. It is translated as CASNFGGFTEAFF.

This clonotype was detected only a few times. The chain carries TRBV20-1 and TRBJ1-2; a possible D gene is TRBD1 (5 bases). Germline CDR1 is DFQATT and CDR2 is SNEGSKA (reference sequence). This CDR3 spans 13 amino acids. Trimming removed 3 bases at V and 7 bases at J, with 15 bases between. CDR3 amino acids: CSASERGRIGYTF. In nucleotides, the CDR3 is TGCAGTGCTAGCGAGAGGGGCCGGATTGGCTACACCTTC.

On this clonotype: One end of the junction is discordant with germline, which a read error may explain. The V gene is TRBV10-3, the J gene TRBJ1-1; D is perhaps TRBD1 (5 bases). Germline V gene lookup returns CDR1 ENHRY and CDR2 SYGVKD. CDR3 length equals 16 residues. The CDR3 loop reads CAINESLGALNTEAFF. In DNA, the CDR3 is TGTGCCATCAATGAGTCTCTCGGGGCTTTGAACACTGAAGCTTTCTTT.

A few counts support this clonotype. This chain joins TRBV4-3 and TRBJ1-1; D might be TRBD1 (5 bases). CDR1 is LGHNA, CDR2 YSLEER, per germline. The CDR3 totals 15 residues. V lost 1 base to trimming and J lost 2 bases, with 11 bases between them. The CDR3 protein is CASSQARQGNTEAFF. The CDR3 DNA follows: TGCGCCAGCAGCCAAGCGAGGCAGGGTAACACTGAAGCTTTCTTT.

The rearrangement links TRBV6-1 to TRBJ1-6; D gene uncertain. CDR1 and CDR2 (germline): MNHNS, SASEGT. The CDR3 consists of 13 residues. V was shortened by 6 bases and J by 7 bases, with 10 bases between the two germline ends. CDR3 sequence: CASSRGPNSPLHF. CDR3 in DNA: TGTGCCAGCAGCCGAGGTCCAAATTCACCCCTCCACTTT.

The chain combines TRBV5-3 with TRBJ1-6, with 8 bases fitting TRBD1. TRBV5-3 is placed among ORFs of uncertain function. V was pared by 4 bases and J by 5 bases, with 5 bases of the junction left unmatched. CDR3 length: 15 residues. The DNA for the CDR3 is TGTGCCAGAAGCCTATACAGGGGGGATAATTCACCCCTCCACTTT. Amino acid sequence: CARSLYRGDNSPLHF.

In this sample, this clonotype turned up once. V gene TRBV2 combines with J gene TRBJ1-5; 10 positions match TRBD1. The V gene's germline CDR1 is SNHLY and CDR2 FYNNEI. The junction had 10 bases not matched to a gene; V was cut back by 6 bases and J by 2 bases. The length of the CDR3 is 17 residues. CDR3 coding DNA: TGTGCCAGCAGCTCCCTGGGACAGGGGATCGGCAATCAGCCCCAGCATTTT. It translates to CASSSLGQGIGNQPQHF.

This clonotype was counted between two and nine times. This rearrangement joins TRBV24-1 to TRBJ2-3, with 10 nucleotides matching TRBD1. V shed 9 bases, J shed 6 bases, and the junction held 11 bases outside the gene matches. This CDR3 region has 15 residues. CDR1 and CDR2 (germline): KGHDR, SFDVKD. The CDR3 spells CATAQGTGVFDTQYF. The CDR3 region has the DNA TGTGCCACCGCCCAGGGGACAGGGGTATTTGATACGCAGTATTTT.

This sequence joins TRBV20-1 and TRBJ2-3, with 10 nucleotides matching TRBD2. With 0 bases clipped from V and 9 bases from J, the junction kept 15 bases outside the gene matches. CDR3 length: 17 amino acids. CDR1 DFQATT and CDR2 SNEGSKA come from the germline V gene (reference sequence). Here the CDR3 reads CSARDQSGGAGYRTQYF. In nucleotides, the CDR3 is TGCAGTGCTAGAGATCAGAGCGGGGGGGCCGGGTACAGAACGCAGTATTTT.

V gene TRBV7-8 combines with J gene TRBJ1-2, with 10 bases lining up with TRBD1. The CDR3 is made up of 15 amino acids. After removal of 5 bases from V and 7 bases from J, the junction contained 10 bases not matched to a gene. CDR1 and CDR2 from the germline V gene are SGHVS and FQNEAQ. Here the CDR3 DNA reads TGTGCCAGCAGCAGGACAGGGGGTCCATTCGGTGGCTACACCTTC. It specifies CASSRTGGPFGGYTF.

V usage is TRBV20-1 and J usage is TRBJ1-1, with D perhaps matching TRBD1 (6 bases). This CDR3 is 13 amino acids long. Germline V gene sequence: CDR1 DFQATT, CDR2 SNEGSKA (reference sequence). Deletions cut 5 bases from V and 0 bases from J, with 10 bases between. The CDR3, as DNA: TGCAGTGCTGAGAGGGGGATGAACACTGAAGCTTTCTTT. Translation: CSAERGMNTEAFF.

This chain joins TRBV5-4 and TRBJ1-2, with TRBD1 matching 8 bases. The CDR3 loop spans 14 amino acids. The V segment lost 4 bases and the J segment 8 bases; nucleotides outside the gene matches: 10. CDR1 and CDR2 from the germline V gene are SGHNT and YYREEE (reference sequence). CDR3 sequence: CASSIPGQENGYTF. The CDR3, as DNA: TGTGCCAGCAGCATTCCGGGACAGGAGAACGGCTACACCTTC.

This clonotype was observed a few times. The V gene is TRBV7-3, the J gene TRBJ2-7; D not resolved. V lost 0 bases to trimming and J lost 3 bases, with 12 bases between them. Germline CDR1 is SGHTA and CDR2 is FQGTGA. The CDR3 sequence is 15 residues long. Here the CDR3 DNA reads TGTGCCAGCAGCTTAACCGGCGGAGCCCTCTACGAGCAGTACTTC. It codes for CASSLTGGALYEQYF. Using reference TRBV7-3 and TRBJ2-7 for the parts outside the CDR3, the full variable domain is GAGVSQTPSNKVTEKGKYVELRCDPISGHTALYWYRQSLGQGPEFLIYFQGTGAADDSGLPNDRFFAVRPEGSVSTLKIQRTERGDSAVYLCASSLTGGALYEQYFGPGTRLTVT.

The V call is TRBV6-1, the J call TRBJ1-6; D uncertain. Looked up from germline, CDR1 is MNHNS and CDR2 is SASEGT. CDR3 length: 14 amino acids. V dropped 6 bases and J dropped 10 bases, with 16 bases sitting between them. For the CDR3, the DNA is TGTGCCAGCAGAGCCCACTCGGATGGGTCACCCCTCCACTTT. Encoded protein: CASRAHSDGSPLHF.

This clonotype was seen only a few times. The gene calls are TRBV20-1 and TRBJ1-5; tentatively, D is TRBD1 (6 bases). V dropped 5 bases and J dropped 4 bases, with 9 bases sitting between them. In germline, CDR1 is DFQATT, CDR2 SNEGSKA (reference sequence). This CDR3 has 12 amino acids. CDR3 nucleotides: TGCAGTGCTCAAGGGGGAAATCAGCCCCAGCATTTT. Translated: CSAQGGNQPQHF.